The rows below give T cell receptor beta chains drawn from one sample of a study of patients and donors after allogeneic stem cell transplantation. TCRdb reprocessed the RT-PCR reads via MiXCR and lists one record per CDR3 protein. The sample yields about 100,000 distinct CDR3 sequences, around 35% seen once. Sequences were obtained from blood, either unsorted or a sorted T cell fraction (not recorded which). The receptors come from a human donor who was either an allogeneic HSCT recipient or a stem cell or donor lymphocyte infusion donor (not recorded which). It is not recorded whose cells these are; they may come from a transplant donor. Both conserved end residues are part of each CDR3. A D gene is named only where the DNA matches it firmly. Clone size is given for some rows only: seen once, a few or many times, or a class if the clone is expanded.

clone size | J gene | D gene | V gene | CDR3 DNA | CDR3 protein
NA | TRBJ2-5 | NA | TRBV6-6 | TGTGCCAGCAGTCGGGAGTACGTCCAAGAGACCCAGTACTTC | CASSREYVQETQYF
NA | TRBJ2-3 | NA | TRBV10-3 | TGTGCCATCAGTGCCCAGACGTTAAGGACAGATACGCAGTATTTT | CAISAQTLRTDTQYF
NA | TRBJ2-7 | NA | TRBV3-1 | TGTGCCAGCAGTCCGCAGGGGAAGGAATTCTACGAGCAGTACTTC | CASSPQGKEFYEQYF
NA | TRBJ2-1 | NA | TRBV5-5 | TGTGCCAGCAGCTTGGGTTTTCCCCAAGTGTTTATTGATGAGCAGTTCTTC | CASSLGFPQVFIDEQFF
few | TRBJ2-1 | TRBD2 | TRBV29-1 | TGCAGCGTTACTAGCGGGAGGATCAATGAGCAGTTCTTC | CSVTSGRINEQFF
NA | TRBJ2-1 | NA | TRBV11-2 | TGTGCCAGCAGCGCGGGACTGGATCAGAATGAGCAGTTCTTC | CASSAGLDQNEQFF
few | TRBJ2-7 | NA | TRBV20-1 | TGCAGTGCTAGAGTGGGGCTCTCCTACGAGCAGTACTTC | CSARVGLSYEQYF
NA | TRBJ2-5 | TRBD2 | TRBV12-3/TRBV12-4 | TGTGCCAGCAGACTAGCGGGAGGGGAGACCCAGTACTTC | CASRLAGGETQYF
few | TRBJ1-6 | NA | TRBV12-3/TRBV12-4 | TGTGCCAGCAGTTTAAGGTCCGATAATTCACCCCTCCACTTT | CASSLRSDNSPLHF
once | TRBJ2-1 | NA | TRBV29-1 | TGCAGCGTTGAAGATAAGGGCGGTGGGACCTACAATGAGCAGTTCTTC | CSVEDKGGGTYNEQFF
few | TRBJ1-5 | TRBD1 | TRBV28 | TGTGCCAGCAGTTTAAGGTATCGGGCAGGGGGCGATCAGCCCCAGCATTTT | CASSLRYRAGGDQPQHF
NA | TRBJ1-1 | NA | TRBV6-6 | TGTGCCAGCAGTTACTCCCGTGGACCCGGGGCTTGGAACACTGAAGCTTTCTTT | CASSYSRGPGAWNTEAFF
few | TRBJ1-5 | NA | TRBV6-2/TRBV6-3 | TGTGCCAGCAGGGACGACAGAGAGAGCAATCAGCCCCAGCATTTT | CASRDDRESNQPQHF
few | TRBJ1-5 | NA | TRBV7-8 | TGTGCCAGCAGCCCGCGACAGGCCCAGGTCCCCCAGCATTTT | CASSPRQAQVPQHF
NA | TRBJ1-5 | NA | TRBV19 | TGTGCCAGTAGACTGAAGGTTGGGAACAATCAGCCCCAGCATTTT | CASRLKVGNNQPQHF
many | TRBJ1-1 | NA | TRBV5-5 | TGTGCCAGCAGCTTTGGCGGATTGAACACTGAAGCTTTCTTT | CASSFGGLNTEAFF
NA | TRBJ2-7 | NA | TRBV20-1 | TGCAGTGCTAGGGTGTCGTACGAGCAGTACTTC | CSARVSYEQYF
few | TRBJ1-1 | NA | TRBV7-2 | TGTGCCAGCAGGGGACGGACGAACACTGAAGCTTTCTTT | CASRGRTNTEAFF
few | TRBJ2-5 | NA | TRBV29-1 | TGCAGCGTCCAGATCCAGTTGGAGACCCAGTACTTC | CSVQIQLETQYF
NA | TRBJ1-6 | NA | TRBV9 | TGTGCCAGCAGCGCGCGGTCGGGTAATTCACCCCTCCACTTT | CASSARSGNSPLHF
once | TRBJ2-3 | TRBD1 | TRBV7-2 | TGTGCCAGCAGCTTAACAGGGACAGCTATCACAGATACGCAGTATTTT | CASSLTGTAITDTQYF
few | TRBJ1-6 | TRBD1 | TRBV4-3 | TGCGCCAGCAGCCATTCGGACAGGGTGAATTCACCCCTCCACTTT | CASSHSDRVNSPLHF
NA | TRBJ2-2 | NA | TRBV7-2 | TGTGCCAGCAGCTCCTCCGGGCGACCCGGGGAGCTGTTTTTT | CASSSSGRPGELFF
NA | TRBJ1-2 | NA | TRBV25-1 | TGTGCCAGCAGTCAGAGGAACAGGGTTTATGGCTACACCTTC | CASSQRNRVYGYTF
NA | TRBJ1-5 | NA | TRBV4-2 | TGTGCCAGCAGCCAAGATGACATTGAGGGTCAGCCCCAGCATTTT | CASSQDDIEGQPQHF
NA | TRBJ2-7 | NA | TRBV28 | TGTGCCAGCAGTTTAACCCAGGGGCACCCCTACGAGCAGTACTTC | CASSLTQGHPYEQYF
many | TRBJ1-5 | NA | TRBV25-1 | TGTGCCAGCAGCAAAAGCCGGGACACGACCCCTCAGCCCCAGCATTTT | CASSKSRDTTPQPQHF
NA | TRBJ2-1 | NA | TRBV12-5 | TGTGCTAGTGGTGTCGACCGCCTGGATGAGCAGTTCTTC | CASGVDRLDEQFF
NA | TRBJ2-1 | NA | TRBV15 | TGTGCCACCAGCAGGGGTCTGGGTAGCTCCTACAATGAGCAGTTCTTC | CATSRGLGSSYNEQFF
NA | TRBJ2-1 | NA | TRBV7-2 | TGTGCCAGCAGCACACTAGGAGCCGTTGCGAATGAGCAGTTCTTC | CASSTLGAVANEQFF